This entry describes one TCR beta chain. Its target is unknown. The treatment was: around 19 received Ad26.COV2.S at low or high dose, single or two shots; a few received placebo; per-sample allocation not given. Sampling was performed 63 days after the first vaccine or placebo injection. Vaccine was an Ad26 vector expressing Wuhan-strain SARS-CoV-2 spike. CDR3 length: 19 residues. The V end lost 5 bases, the J end lost 0 bases, and 23 bases lay between the germline ends. In germline, CDR1 is MDHEN, CDR2 SYDVKM. Using immunoSEQ multiplex PCR, the repertoire was profiled, and TCRdb retains in-frame clones only, with some absent. Among about 430,000 clones listed, around nine tenths were seen once. This entry is derived from a study of Ad26.COV2.S vaccination and SARS-CoV-2 variants. For the study at large: Of the COV1001 trial arms, the Ad26.COV2.S arm included the donor.

Regarding the study as a whole: Breadth measured for non-spike TCRs was similar across vaccine and placebo recipients.

The clonotype was recovered from a person between 18 and 60 years old who received the Ad26.COV2.S COVID-19 vaccine or a placebo. The chain combines TRBV28 with TRBJ2-4, with D perhaps given as TRBD1 or TRBD2 (5 bases each). The sample here was peripheral blood, taken in a trial of Ad26.COV2.S vaccine versus placebo. The CDR3 loop reads CASSPRQGAGTLAKNIQYF. CDR3 in DNA: TGTGCCAGCAGTCCCCGCCAAGGGGCAGGGACCTTAGCCAAAAACATTCAGTACTTC. The full variable domain, in which reference TRBV28 and TRBJ2-4 provide the parts outside the CDR3, is DVKVTQSSRYLVKRTGEKVFLECVQDMDHENMFWYRQDPGLGLRLIYFSYDVKMKEKGDIPEGYSVSREKKERFSLILESASTNQTSMYLCASSPRQGAGTLAKNIQYFGAGTRLSVL.